These 9 T cell receptor beta chains were sequenced from one sample in a study of blood T cell repertoires in COVID-19. The repertoire was sequenced with immunoSEQ multiplex PCR; TCRdb's copy has only in-frame clones and lacks some. In the table there are under 250,000 clones, around 86% of which are singletons. Material: peripheral blood. Receptor source: an elderly woman with COVID-19, enrolled during active disease.

On this clone itself: One end of the junction varies from germline; a read error may be responsible. This rearrangement joins TRBV11-3 to TRBJ2-2; TRBD1 might be the D (7 bases). The CDR3 spans 14 residues. Germline CDR1 reads SGHNT; CDR2 reads YENEEA. This CDR3 is CASSFRQGGGQLFF. Written as DNA, the CDR3 is TGTGCCAGCAGCTTTAGGCAGGGGGGCGGGCAGCTGTTTTTT.

This clone showed up just a few times. The CDR3: CASSGGGLGEQFF. The CDR3 DNA reads as TGTGCCAGCAGTGGAGGGGGCCTTGGTGAGCAGTTCTTC. This sequence joins TRBV2 and TRBJ2-1; 7 nucleotides agree with TRBD1. This CDR3 is built from 13 residues. V was clipped by 4 bases and J by 9 bases; unmatched bases: 6. Germline values: CDR1 SNHLY, CDR2 FYNNEI.

This chain links TRBV30 with TRBJ1-1; perhaps TRBD1 as D (5 bases). Germline V lookup: CDR1 GTSNPN, CDR2 SVGIG (reference sequence). Deletions cut 4 bases from V and 3 bases from J, with 6 bases between. The CDR3 has 11 amino acids. This CDR3 is CAWTGYTEAFF. CDR3 nucleotide sequence: TGTGCCTGGACAGGGTACACTGAAGCTTTCTTT.

This clone appeared once. The chain is built from TRBV5-1 and TRBJ1-6; D remains unclear. Germline CDR1 and CDR2: SGHRS and YFSETQ. Deletions cut 3 bases from V and 10 bases from J, with 20 bases between. The CDR3 totals 16 residues. As DNA, the CDR3 is TGCGCCAGCAGCTCGGGGAACGGTTTATCGTCCTCACCCCTCCACTTT. Residues: CASSSGNGLSSSPLHF.

This chain joins TRBV6-5 and TRBJ2-7; a weak D match, TRBD1 (5 bases). This CDR3 contains 16 residues. CDR1 and CDR2 from the germline V gene are MNHEY and SVGAGI. V was cut by 1 base and J by 3 bases, with 16 bases left in between. The CDR3 nucleotides read TGTGCCAGCAGTTACTTAGGGGCAGGGTCCGGCTACGAGCAGTACTTC. This encodes CASSYLGAGSGYEQYF.

The chain uses TRBV28 and TRBJ1-5, with TRBD1 matching 8 bases. J lost 6 bases, V lost 4 bases, and 11 bases had no gene match. The length of the CDR3 is 16 residues. Germline CDR1 reads MDHEN; CDR2 reads SYDVKM. CDR3 protein: CASSSDRGRLSQPQHF. DNA for the CDR3: TGTGCCAGCAGTTCCGACAGGGGTCGGTTAAGTCAGCCCCAGCATTTT. Full variable domain (outside the CDR3, taken from reference TRBV28 and TRBJ1-5): DVKVTQSSRYLVKRTGEKVFLECVQDMDHENMFWYRQDPGLGLRLIYFSYDVKMKEKGDIPEGYSVSREKKERFSLILESASTNQTSMYLCASSSDRGRLSQPQHFGDGTRLSIL.

Here the CDR3 reads CASRPGLAGFDTQYF. CDR3 DNA sequence: TGTGCCAGTAGGCCGGGACTAGCGGGGTTTGATACGCAGTATTTT. J is TRBJ2-3 and V is TRBV19; 13 bases agree with TRBD2. There are 15 residues in the CDR3. Germline CDR1 reads LNHDA; CDR2 reads SQIVND (reference sequence). J lost 6 bases, V lost 6 bases, and 6 bases had no gene match.

The chain uses TRBV28 and TRBJ1-4; 9 positions match TRBD1. Germline V gene lookup returns CDR1 MDHEN and CDR2 SYDVKM. V shed 3 bases and J 8 bases; nucleotides not matched to a gene: 7. This CDR3 is 15 amino acids long. The CDR3 reads CASSFLGQGDEKLFF. DNA for the CDR3: TGTGCCAGCAGTTTTCTGGGACAGGGAGACGAAAAACTGTTTTTT.

DNA of the CDR3: TGTGCCAGCTCACGATCACCCCCCGACGGGGTCGGAAGGAATTCACCCCTCCACTTT. Translating it yields CASSRSPPDGVGRNSPLHF. The V and J genes are TRBV18 and TRBJ1-6; D unresolved. Deletions cut 4 bases from V and 7 bases from J, with 26 bases between. There are 19 residues in the CDR3. The germline gives CDR1 KGHSH, CDR2 LQKENI. The full variable domain, with the rest looked up from reference TRBV18 and TRBJ1-6, is NAGVMQNPRHLVRRRGQEARLRCSPMKGHSHVYWYRQLPEEGLKFMVYLQKENIIDESGMPKERFSAEFPKEGPSILRIQQVVRGDSAAYFCASSRSPPDGVGRNSPLHFGNGTRLTVT.